The clone carrying this TCR beta chain has a count of ten or more. Its antigen is as yet unknown. Per germline, CDR1 LGHNA and CDR2 YSLEER. V lost 1 base, J lost 5 bases, and 15 bases lay in between. The CDR3 sequence is 16 residues long. This sample stems from a study of CD8+CD57+ T cells in acquired aplastic anemia. Findings and caveats of the study: Patients and controls shared twenty-nine CD8+ CDR3 sequences, which appeared highly expressed in patients and within their immunodominant clones.

It was patients with CD8+CD57+ cell expansion by flow cytometry who were chosen for sequencing. All patients had severe acquired aplastic anemia. At blood sampling, none of the patients had yet received therapy. It was genomic DNA that served as the template for profiling TCR beta VDJ and CDR3. TCRdb itself ran the reads through MiXCR, one entry per CDR3 protein. The sample has 110,000 or so distinct CDR3 sequences, 55% to 70% seen once. V gene TRBV4-3 combines with J gene TRBJ2-1; D is perhaps TRBD1 or TRBD2 (5 bases each). Specimen: sorted CD4+, CD8+, or CD8+CD57+ T cells (not recorded which) from PBMCs. The receptor comes from a human donor with aplastic anemia. CDR3 sequence reads: CASSQGSGTNNNEQFF. CDR3 nucleotides: TGCGCCAGCAGCCAAGGGTCCGGGACGAACAACAATGAGCAGTTCTTC.